This TCR beta chain was recorded in a study of blood T cell repertoires in COVID-19 (dated by TCRdb to about 2020). Study-level background: The collaborator samples originated in the United States, Italy and Spain and spanned the acute and convalescent phases of COVID-19. The prospective study material was composed of cDNA or gDNA derived from T cells, B-cell-depleted T cells, or PBMCs. Deeply sampled blood TCRbeta repertoires from subjects exposed to, actively infected with, or recovered from COVID-19 were included in the dataset. The repertoires were made available in a free public database intended to serve as a resource for research on the immune response to SARS-CoV-2. Samples were obtained from the ongoing ImmuneRACE study (first 160 participants) and from over 1,000 subjects provided by 6 global collaborators. Sample metadata almost always included a de-identified subject ID, COVID-19 status, age in years and sex. Where HLA class I and class II types were available, the types were taken from metadata supplied by the sample provider, not from assay-based typing. General study outcomes and caveats: How much clinical and demographic metadata was included differed by source and by participant, and the metadata was provided uncurated.

In the prospective study, participants were about 18 to 90 years old, resided in 24 geographic areas of the United States, and were enrolled through a virtual design. Cohort assignment in the prospective study relied on participant-reported clinical history from a screening survey and a study questionnaire. Recovered participants in ImmuneRACE Cohort 3 were defined as having two consecutive negative NP/OP PCR tests, clearance from a healthcare professional, or resolution of symptoms. Mobile phlebotomists in the prospective study collected whole blood, serum and a nasopharyngeal or oropharyngeal swab from every participant. Prospective study participants could optionally give additional blood draws and questionnaires over an approximately two-month period. Blood samples from the prospective study were shipped frozen or at room temperature prior to DNA extraction. In regard to this clone: There is no known antigen for this receptor. No base-level quality is on record; no much larger clone is a single base apart.

The immunoSEQ Assay, a bias-controlled multiplex PCR, was used to amplify TCRbeta CDR3 regions from genomic DNA. Processing in the source paper ran as follows. Within the assay, amplification of reference gene primers was used to estimate how many nucleated cells each sample contained. Sequence reads were collapsed and filtered to measure the absolute abundance of every unique TCRbeta CDR3 rearrangement. Productive Simpson clonality was computed per sample as the square root of Simpson's diversity index over productive rearrangements. TCRdb stores this immuneACCESS table with in-frame sequences only. Part of the clones is absent; in the studies checked, under half of the shortfall reflects unresolved V genes, and no reason is known for the rest. The V and J calls and the clone size are those of that table, but D and trimming were determined from the DNA. This sample comprises some 310,000 clones, 85% to 90% of them detected only once. The ten largest clones take up about a tenth of the sample.

The clonotype was recovered from a woman in her twenties or thirties who had recovered from COVID-19. Sequencing was done on a sample of PBMCs or T cells enriched from blood (not recorded which).

DNA sequence: TGTGCCAGCAGGCTTACTTGGCAGGTTAATGAAAAACTGTTTTTT. This yields the protein CASRLTWQVNEKLFF. The rearrangement joined TRBV6-5 to TRBJ1-4, with an unclear D gene assignment. The CDR3 has 15 amino acids, counting the end cysteine and phenylalanine. Solely the CDR3 DNA is kept, with 45 bases framed from the first base. The germline V gene specifies MNHEY as CDR1 and SVGAGI as CDR2. The V and J ends are trimmed by 6 bases and 4 bases, leaving 15 bases between them.